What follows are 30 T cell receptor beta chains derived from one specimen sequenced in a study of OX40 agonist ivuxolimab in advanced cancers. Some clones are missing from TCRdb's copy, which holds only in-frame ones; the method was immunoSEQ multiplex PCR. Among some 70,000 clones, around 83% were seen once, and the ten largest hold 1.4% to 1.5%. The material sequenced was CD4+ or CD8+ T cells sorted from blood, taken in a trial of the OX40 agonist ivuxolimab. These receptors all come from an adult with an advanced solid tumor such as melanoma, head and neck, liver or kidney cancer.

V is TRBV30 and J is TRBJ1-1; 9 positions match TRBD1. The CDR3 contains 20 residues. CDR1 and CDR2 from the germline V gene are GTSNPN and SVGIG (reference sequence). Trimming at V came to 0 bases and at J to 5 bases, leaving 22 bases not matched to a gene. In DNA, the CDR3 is TGTGCCTGGAGTGTACTTTCTGGCTTGCTGATTGGGGACAGGGCGACTGAAGCTTTCTTT. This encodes CAWSVLSGLLIGDRATEAFF. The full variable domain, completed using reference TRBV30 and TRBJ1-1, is SQTIHQWPATLVQPVGSPLSLECTVEGTSNPNLYWYRQAAGRGLQLLFYSVGIGQISSEVPQNLSASRPQDRQFILSSKKLLLSDSGFYLCAWSVLSGLLIGDRATEAFFGQGTRLTVV.

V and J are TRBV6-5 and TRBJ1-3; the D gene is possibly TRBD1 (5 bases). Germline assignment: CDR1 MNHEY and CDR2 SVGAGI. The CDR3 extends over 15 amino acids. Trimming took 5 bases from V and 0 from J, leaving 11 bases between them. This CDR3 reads CASSHTGSSGNTIYF. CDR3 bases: TGTGCCAGCAGTCATACAGGCTCCTCTGGAAACACCATATATTTT.

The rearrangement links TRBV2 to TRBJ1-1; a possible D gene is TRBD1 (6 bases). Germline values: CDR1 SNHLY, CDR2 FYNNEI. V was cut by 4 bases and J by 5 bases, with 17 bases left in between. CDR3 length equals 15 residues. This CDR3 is CASSAYRAGETEAFF. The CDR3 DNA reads TGTGCCAGCAGTGCCTACAGGGCCGGGGAAACTGAAGCTTTCTTT. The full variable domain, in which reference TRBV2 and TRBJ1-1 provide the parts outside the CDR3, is EPEVTQTPSHQVTQMGQEVILRCVPISNHLYFYWYRQILGQKVEFLVSFYNNEISEKSEIFDDQFSVERPDGSNFTLKIRSTKLEDSAMYFCASSAYRAGETEAFFGQGTRLTVV.

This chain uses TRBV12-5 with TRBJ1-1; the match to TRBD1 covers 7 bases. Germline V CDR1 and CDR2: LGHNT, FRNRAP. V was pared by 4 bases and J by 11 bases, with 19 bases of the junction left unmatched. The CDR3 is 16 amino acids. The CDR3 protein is CASGSPLNRGGPKAFF. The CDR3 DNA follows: TGTGCTAGTGGTTCGCCACTAAACAGGGGAGGGCCAAAGGCTTTCTTT. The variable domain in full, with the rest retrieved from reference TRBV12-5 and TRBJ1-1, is DARVTQTPRHKVTEMGQEVTMRCQPILGHNTVFWYRQTMMQGLELLAYFRNRAPLDDSGMPKDRFSAEMPDATLATLKIQPSEPRDSAVYFCASGSPLNRGGPKAFFGQGTRLTVV.

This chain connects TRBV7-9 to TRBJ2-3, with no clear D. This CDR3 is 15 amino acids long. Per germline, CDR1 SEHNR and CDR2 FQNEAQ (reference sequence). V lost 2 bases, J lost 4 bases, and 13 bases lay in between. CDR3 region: CASSLSGSQADTQYF. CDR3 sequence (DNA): TGTGCCAGCAGCTTAAGTGGATCGCAGGCAGATACGCAGTATTTT.

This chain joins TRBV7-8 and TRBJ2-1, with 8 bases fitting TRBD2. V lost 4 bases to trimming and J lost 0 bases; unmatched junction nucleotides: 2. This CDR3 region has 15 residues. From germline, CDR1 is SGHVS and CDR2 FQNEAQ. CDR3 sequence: CASSSRGGSYNEQFF. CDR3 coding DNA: TGTGCCAGCAGCTCCCGGGGGGGCTCCTACAATGAGCAGTTCTTC.

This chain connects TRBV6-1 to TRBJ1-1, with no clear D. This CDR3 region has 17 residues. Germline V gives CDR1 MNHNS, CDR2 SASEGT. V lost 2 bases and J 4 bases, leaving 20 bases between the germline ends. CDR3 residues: CASSEPRRIGRGTEAFF. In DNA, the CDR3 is TGTGCCAGCAGTGAACCTCGGAGGATTGGGCGGGGCACTGAAGCTTTCTTT.

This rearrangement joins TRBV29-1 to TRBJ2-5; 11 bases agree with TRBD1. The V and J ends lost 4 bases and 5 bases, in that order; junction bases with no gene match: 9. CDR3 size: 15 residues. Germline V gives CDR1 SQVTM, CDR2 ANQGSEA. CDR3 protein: CSVAPGQGAEETQYF. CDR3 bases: TGCAGCGTTGCCCCCGGACAGGGGGCGGAGGAGACCCAGTACTTC.

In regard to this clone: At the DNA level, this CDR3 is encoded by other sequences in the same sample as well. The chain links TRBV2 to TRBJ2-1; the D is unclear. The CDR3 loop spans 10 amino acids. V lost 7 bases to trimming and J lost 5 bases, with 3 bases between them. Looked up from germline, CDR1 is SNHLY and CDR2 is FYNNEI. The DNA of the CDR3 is TGTGCCAGCAAGAACAATGAGCAGTTCTTC. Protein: CASKNNEQFF.

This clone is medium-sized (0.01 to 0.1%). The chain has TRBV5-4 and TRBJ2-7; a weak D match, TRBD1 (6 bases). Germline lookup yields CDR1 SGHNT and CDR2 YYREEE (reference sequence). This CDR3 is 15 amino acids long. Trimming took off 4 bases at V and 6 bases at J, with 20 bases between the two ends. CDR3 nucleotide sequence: TGTGCCAGCAGCGCCCAGGTGGGACAAGCAGGCGAGCAGTACTTC. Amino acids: CASSAQVGQAGEQYF.

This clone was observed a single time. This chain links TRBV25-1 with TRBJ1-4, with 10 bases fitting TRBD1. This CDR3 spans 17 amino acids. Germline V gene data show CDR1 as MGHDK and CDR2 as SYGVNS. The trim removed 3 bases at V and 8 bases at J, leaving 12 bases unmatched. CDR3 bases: TGTGCCAGCAGTGAGACAGGGGGCGCGGTGGGAAGCGAAAAACTGTTTTTT. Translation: CASSETGGAVGSEKLFF.

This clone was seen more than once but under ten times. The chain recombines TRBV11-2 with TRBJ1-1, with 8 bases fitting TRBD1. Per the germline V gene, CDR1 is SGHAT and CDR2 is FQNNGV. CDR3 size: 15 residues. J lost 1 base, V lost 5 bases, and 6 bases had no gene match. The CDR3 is CASSRHGTGNTEAFF. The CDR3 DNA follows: TGTGCCAGCAGCCGACACGGGACAGGGAACACTGAAGCTTTCTTT.

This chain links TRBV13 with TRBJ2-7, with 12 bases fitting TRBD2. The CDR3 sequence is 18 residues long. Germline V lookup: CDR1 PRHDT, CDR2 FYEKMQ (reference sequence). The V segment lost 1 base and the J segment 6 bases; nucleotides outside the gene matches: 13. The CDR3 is CASSLERLAGALGVEQYF. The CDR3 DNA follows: TGTGCCAGCAGCTTAGAGCGACTAGCGGGGGCCCTTGGGGTCGAGCAGTACTTC. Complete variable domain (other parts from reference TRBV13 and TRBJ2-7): AAGVIQSPRHLIKEKRETATLKCYPIPRHDTVYWYQQGPGQDPQFLISFYEKMQSDKGSIPDRFSAQQFSDYHSELNMSSLELGDSALYFCASSLERLAGALGVEQYFGPGTRLTVT.

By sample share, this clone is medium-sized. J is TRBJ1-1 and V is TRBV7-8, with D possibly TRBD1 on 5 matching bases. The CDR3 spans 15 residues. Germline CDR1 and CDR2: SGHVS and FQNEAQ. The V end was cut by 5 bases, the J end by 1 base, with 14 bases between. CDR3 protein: CASSAAGTTNTEAFF. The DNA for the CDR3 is TGTGCCAGCAGCGCAGCGGGGACGACGAACACTGAAGCTTTCTTT.

CDR3 bases: TGTGCCAGCAGCCCGCAGGGGGCCGGGGAGCTGTTTTTT. The encoded protein is CASSPQGAGELFF. V gene TRBV14 combines with J gene TRBJ2-2; 7 nucleotides align to TRBD1. Germline CDR1 is SGHDN and CDR2 is FVKESK. The length of the CDR3 is 13 residues. V shed 4 bases and J 6 bases; nucleotides not matched to a gene: 2. The full variable domain, its missing parts supplied by reference TRBV14 and TRBJ2-2, is EAGVTQFPSHSVIEKGQTVTLRCDPISGHDNLYWYRRVMGKEIKFLLHFVKESKQDESGMPNNRFLAERTGGTYSTLKVQPAELEDSGVYFCASSPQGAGELFFGEGSRLTVL.

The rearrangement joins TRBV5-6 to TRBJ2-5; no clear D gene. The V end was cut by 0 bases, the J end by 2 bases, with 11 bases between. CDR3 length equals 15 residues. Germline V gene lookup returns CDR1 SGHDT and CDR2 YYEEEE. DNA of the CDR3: TGTGCCAGCAGCTTGGTGAGCTATCGACAAGAGACCCAGTACTTC. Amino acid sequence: CASSLVSYRQETQYF.

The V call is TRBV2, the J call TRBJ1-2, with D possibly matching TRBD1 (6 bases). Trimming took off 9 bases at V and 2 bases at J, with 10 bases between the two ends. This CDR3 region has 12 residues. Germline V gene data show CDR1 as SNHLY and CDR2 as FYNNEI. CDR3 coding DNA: TGTGCCAGTACAGGACAGAACTATGGCTACACCTTC. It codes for CASTGQNYGYTF. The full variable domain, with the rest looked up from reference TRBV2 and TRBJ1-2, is EPEVTQTPSHQVTQMGQEVILRCVPISNHLYFYWYRQILGQKVEFLVSFYNNEISEKSEIFDDQFSVERPDGSNFTLKIRSTKLEDSAMYFCASTGQNYGYTFGSGTRLTVV.

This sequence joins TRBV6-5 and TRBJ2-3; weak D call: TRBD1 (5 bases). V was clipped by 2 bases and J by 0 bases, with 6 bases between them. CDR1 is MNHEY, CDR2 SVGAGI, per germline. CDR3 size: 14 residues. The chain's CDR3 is CASSYGASTDTQYF. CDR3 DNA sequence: TGTGCCAGCAGTTACGGGGCTAGCACAGATACGCAGTATTTT.

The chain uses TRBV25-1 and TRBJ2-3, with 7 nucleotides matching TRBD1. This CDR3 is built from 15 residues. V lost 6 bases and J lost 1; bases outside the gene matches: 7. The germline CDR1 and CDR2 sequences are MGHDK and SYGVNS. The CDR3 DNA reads TGTGCCAGCAGGCCACTTGGGACAGGCACAGATACGCAGTATTTT. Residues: CASRPLGTGTDTQYF.

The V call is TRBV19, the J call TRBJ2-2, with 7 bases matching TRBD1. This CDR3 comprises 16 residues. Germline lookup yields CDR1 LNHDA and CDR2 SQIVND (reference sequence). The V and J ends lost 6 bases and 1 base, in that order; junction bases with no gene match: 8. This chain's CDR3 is CASSLGNRGNTGELFF. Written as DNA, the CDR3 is TGTGCCAGTAGCCTAGGGAACAGGGGGAACACCGGGGAGCTGTTTTTT.

The CDR3 nucleotides are TGTGCCAGCAGCCAGGACAGGGTTAAGGGTCGTCCCTACGAGCAGTACTTC. It yields the protein CASSQDRVKGRPYEQYF. The V call is TRBV21-1, the J call TRBJ2-7; the listed D gene, TRBD1, was not tested against the DNA. TRBV21-1 is marked as a pseudogene. This CDR3 region has 17 residues.

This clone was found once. In DNA, the CDR3 is TGTGCCAGCAGCACCTTAAGGACAGGAAGCTATGGCTACACCTTC. It yields the protein CASSTLRTGSYGYTF. V gene TRBV7-2 combines with J gene TRBJ1-2, with TRBD1 matching 7 bases. This CDR3 is 15 amino acids long. V lost 5 bases and J lost 4; bases outside the gene matches: 10. Germline V gene data show CDR1 as SGHTA and CDR2 as FQGNSA.

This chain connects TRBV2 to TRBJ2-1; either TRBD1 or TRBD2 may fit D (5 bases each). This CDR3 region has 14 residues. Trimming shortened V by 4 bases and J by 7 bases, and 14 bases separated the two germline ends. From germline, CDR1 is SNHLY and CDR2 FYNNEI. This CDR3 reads CASSGGRVGNEQFF. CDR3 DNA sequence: TGTGCCAGCAGTGGGGGGAGAGTGGGAAATGAGCAGTTCTTC.

CDR3 sequence reads: CASSQRGGTDTQYF. The DNA for the CDR3 is TGTGCCAGCAGTCAGCGGGGGGGCACAGATACGCAGTATTTT. This rearrangement joins TRBV6-5 to TRBJ2-3, with 9 bases lining up with TRBD2. CDR1 and CDR2 (germline): MNHEY, SVGAGI. With 5 bases clipped from V and 1 base from J, the junction kept 1 base outside the gene matches. The CDR3 runs 14 residues.

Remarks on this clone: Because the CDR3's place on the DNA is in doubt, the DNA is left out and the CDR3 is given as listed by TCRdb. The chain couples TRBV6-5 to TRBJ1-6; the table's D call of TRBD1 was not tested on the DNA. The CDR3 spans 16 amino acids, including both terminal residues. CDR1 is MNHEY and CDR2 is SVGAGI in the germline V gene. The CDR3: CASSSSGQGRSSPLHF.

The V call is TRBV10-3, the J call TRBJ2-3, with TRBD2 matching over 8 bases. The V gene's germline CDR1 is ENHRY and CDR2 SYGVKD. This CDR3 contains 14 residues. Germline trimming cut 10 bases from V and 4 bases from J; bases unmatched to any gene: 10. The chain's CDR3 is CATVPAGGSDTQYF. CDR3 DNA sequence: TGTGCCACGGTCCCGGCGGGGGGATCAGATACGCAGTATTTT.

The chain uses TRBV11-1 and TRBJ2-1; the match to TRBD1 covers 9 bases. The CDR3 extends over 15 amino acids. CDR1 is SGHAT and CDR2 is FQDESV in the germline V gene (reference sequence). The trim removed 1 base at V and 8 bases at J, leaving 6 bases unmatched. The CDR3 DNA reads TGTGCCAGCAGCTTAGAAGGGACAGGGAGCCATGAGCAGTTCTTC. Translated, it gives CASSLEGTGSHEQFF.

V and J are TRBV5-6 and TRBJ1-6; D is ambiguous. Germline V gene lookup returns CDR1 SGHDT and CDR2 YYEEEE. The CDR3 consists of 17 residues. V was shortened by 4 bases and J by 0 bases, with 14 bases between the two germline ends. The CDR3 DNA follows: TGTGCCAGCAGCCCCGGGTCTTCCGGCTCCTATAATTCACCCCTCCACTTT. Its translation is CASSPGSSGSYNSPLHF.

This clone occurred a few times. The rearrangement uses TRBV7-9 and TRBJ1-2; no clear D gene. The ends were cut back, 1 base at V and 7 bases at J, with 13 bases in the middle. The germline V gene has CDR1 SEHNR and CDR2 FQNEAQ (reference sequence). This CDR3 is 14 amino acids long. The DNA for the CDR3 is TGTGCCAGCAGCTTAGTTGCGGGCTCGGGTGGCTACACCTTC. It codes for CASSLVAGSGGYTF.

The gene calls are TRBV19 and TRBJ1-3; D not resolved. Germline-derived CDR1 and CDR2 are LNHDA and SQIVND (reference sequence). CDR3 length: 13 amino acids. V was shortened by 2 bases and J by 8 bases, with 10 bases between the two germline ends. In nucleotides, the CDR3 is TGTGCCAGTAGTATATTACCATCGTACACCATATATTTT. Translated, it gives CASSILPSYTIYF.